This T cell receptor (beta chain) was documented in a study of T cell clonality in common variable immunodeficiency. In its sample, this clone was seen a few times. The CDR3 end is not reached by the read, which stops 3 residues before it; the germline J gene fills it in. Here immunoSEQ multiplex PCR was the method, and the copy in TCRdb shows in-frame clones only, minus some. The specimen has some 80,000 clones, none found just once. The CDR3 totals 14 residues. The ends were cut back, 5 bases at V and 5 bases at J, with 12 bases in the middle. Germline CDR1 and CDR2: SGHTA and FQGNSA. The sequence was obtained from a person between 18 and 70 years old in good health. Sequenced: peripheral blood mononuclear cells. The V gene is TRBV7-2, the J gene TRBJ2-2, with TRBD1 as a possible D gene (6 bases). Partial CDR3 DNA: TGTGCCAGCAGCCCGTACAGGGTAACCGGGGAG. It specifies CASSPYRVTGE. The entire CDR3 is CASSPYRVTGELFF.